One sample yielded the 8 T cell receptor beta chains listed below, sequenced in a study of tumor and adjacent non-tumor tissue in lung cancer. A modified ARM-PCR protocol with three rounds of nested PCR amplified TCRbeta. TCRdb reanalysed the multiplex PCR reads using MiXCR and keeps one entry per CDR3 protein. The table has approximately 75,000 distinct CDR3 sequences, around 74% seen once. The template was RNA from unsorted bulk tissue. Sequences were obtained from lung tumor tissue. The source of these receptors is a woman in her fifties or sixties with non-small cell lung cancer.

This clonotype showed up just once. Because it lacks the conserved phenylalanine or tryptophan at the end, this CDR3 is likely a read error. The genes are TRBV11-1 and TRBJ2-1; the D gene is possibly TRBD2 (6 bases). Germline-derived CDR1 and CDR2 are SGHAT and FQDESV (reference sequence). The ends were cut back, 4 bases at V and 12 bases at J, with 19 bases in the middle. The CDR3 length is 14 residues. The CDR3 protein is CASSSGLAVGLQFI. The CDR3, as DNA: TGTGCCAGCAGCTCAGGATTAGCGGTAGGGTTGCAGTTCATC.

On this clonotype: The junction shows a germline mismatch at one end, possibly a read error. The chain carries TRBV4-2 and TRBJ1-1; 8 nucleotides align to TRBD1. Germline CDR1 is LGHNA and CDR2 is YNFKEQ. There are 15 residues in the CDR3. The CDR3 DNA reads as TGTGCGAGCAGCCCAGAGGGACAGGTAAACACTGATGCTTTCTTT. This sequence encodes CASSPEGQVNTDAFF.

About this clonotype itself: This likely comes from a read error, as the CDR3 has no conserved phenylalanine or tryptophan at its end. Because the CDR3's place on the DNA is in doubt, the DNA is left out and the CDR3 is given as listed by TCRdb. The gene calls are TRBV28 and TRBJ1-1; TRBD1 reflects the table's D call only, with no check against the DNA. Germline V gene sequence: CDR1 MDHEN, CDR2 SYDVKM. The CDR3 numbers 15 amino acids, ends counted. CDR3 in amino acids: CASSSPSGRDTEAFC.

In regard to this clonotype: One end of the junction varies from germline; a read error may be responsible. The CDR3 spells CARSLEGLNTGELLF. In nucleotides, the CDR3 is TGTGCCAGATCTTTAGAGGGACTGAACACCGGTGAGCTGCTTTTT. The chain has TRBV11-1 and TRBJ2-2, with a weak D call TRBD2 (6 bases). The CDR3 consists of 15 residues. CDR1 and CDR2 from the germline V gene are SGHAT and FQDESV (reference sequence).

This clonotype was recorded at least ten times. V gene TRBV5-5 combines with J gene TRBJ1-4; D not certain. The CDR3 covers 14 residues. Looked up from germline, CDR1 is SGHKS and CDR2 is YYEKEE (reference sequence). Trimming took off 6 bases at V and 8 bases at J, with 17 bases between the two ends. The CDR3 DNA reads as TGTGCCAGCACCCTTTCCGCAACGAGGGAAAAACTGTTTTTT. Translation gives CASTLSATREKLFF.

Worth noting for this clonotype: The junction departs from the called germline gene at one end, perhaps through a read error. The chain links TRBV6-5 to TRBJ2-7, with 7 bases matching TRBD2. There are 15 residues in the CDR3. Germline V lookup: CDR1 MNHEY, CDR2 SVGAGI. CDR3 DNA sequence: TGTGCCAGCAGTAAGGTCGGCGGGAGTTCGGACGAACAGTACTTC. The encoded protein is CASSKVGGSSDEQYF.

This clonotype was found a few times. Just one base apart from a much larger clone, this may be a read error. The rearrangement uses TRBV5-1 and TRBJ2-7; no definite D call. There are 13 residues in the CDR3. CDR1 and CDR2 (germline): SGHRS, YFSETQ. DNA for the CDR3: TGCGCCAGCAGCTTAGGGTCAACCTACGAGCAGAACTTC. Its protein is CASSLGSTYEQNF.

With respect to this clonotype: The junction does not match germline at one end; this may be a read error. The V call is TRBV29-1, the J call TRBJ1-1; D may be TRBD1 (6 bases). Germline-derived CDR1 and CDR2 are SQVTM and ANQGSEA. This CDR3 is built from 14 residues. In nucleotides, the CDR3 is TGCGGCGTTGTCAACAGGGTCATGAACACTGAAGCTCTCTTT. It translates to CGVVNRVMNTEALF.